This record covers a single T cell receptor (beta chain). Its antigen remains unknown. This specimen belongs to a study of cytomegalovirus exposure and HLA in healthy donors. There are 14 residues in the CDR3. In germline, CDR1 is SGHNT, CDR2 YYREEE (reference sequence). V was trimmed by 2 bases and J by 3 bases, leaving 11 bases between them. General study points: TCR beta V- and J-gene trimming, according to a later analysis, was linked to a missense DCLRE1C variant. Within a later analysis, the majority of CMV-associated TCR beta chains appeared HLA-restricted. It emerged from a later analysis that several of the most significant clusters appeared to be linked to common viral pathogens.

Primers included in the PCR were 60 Vbeta and 13 Jbeta primers. Profiled with immunoSEQ multiplex PCR; TCRdb holds only in-frame clones, not every one. The top ten clones hold around 17% of a sample with about 98,000 clones, more than 60% of them seen once. This chain connects TRBV5-4 to TRBJ1-2; weak D call: TRBD1 (6 bases). This clonotype originated in a man between 60 and 75 years old in good health and CMV-seropositive. Sequencing input: PBMCs. The CDR3 loop is CASSFSGVDYGYTF. CDR3 DNA sequence: TGTGCCAGCAGCTTCTCAGGGGTGGACTATGGCTACACCTTC.